These T cell receptor beta chains were read from a single sample in a study of blood T cells in healthy people across ages. TCRdb redid the calling of the 5' RACE reads with MiXCR, one entry per CDR3 protein. This table has some 860,000 distinct CDR3 sequences, 56% appearing once. Sequencing was done on a sample of blood. The source is a man in his forties in good health. CDR3s include the opening cysteine and the closing phenylalanine or tryptophan. D genes are given only for firm matches. Where a row states a size, it is once, few, many or the class of an expanded clone; other rows omit it.

v_gene,j_gene,abundance,d_gene,CDR3aa,CDR3nt
TRBV9,TRBJ1-1,-,TRBD1,CASSMDPGTENTEAFF,TGTGCCAGCAGCATGGACCCCGGGACAGAGAACACTGAAGCTTTCTTT
TRBV4-2,TRBJ2-7,-,-,CASSQDADEQYF,TGTGCCAGCAGCCAAGATGCGGACGAGCAGTACTTC
TRBV7-2,TRBJ1-2,once,-,CASSFEFRAPEGNYGYTF,TGTGCCAGCAGCTTCGAATTCCGGGCCCCCGAAGGGAACTATGGCTACACCTTC
TRBV12-3/TRBV12-4,TRBJ1-5,-,-,CASSLNQPQHF,TGTGCCAGCAGTTTAAATCAGCCCCAGCATTTT
TRBV7-6,TRBJ2-7,once,-,CASSFGGLMYEQYF,TGTGCCAGCAGCTTTGGGGGGCTAATGTACGAGCAGTACTTC
TRBV3-1,TRBJ1-4,-,TRBD1,CASSLRQGNEKLFF,TGTGCCAGCAGCCTACGACAGGGTAATGAAAAACTGTTTTTT
TRBV7-9,TRBJ2-7,few,TRBD1,CASSLRQGLYEQYF,TGTGCCAGCAGCTTGAGACAGGGCCTCTACGAGCAGTACTTC
TRBV10-3,TRBJ2-5,few,-,CAISGVQETQYF,TGTGCCATCTCTGGGGTACAAGAGACCCAGTACTTC
TRBV7-3,TRBJ2-3,-,-,CASSEAGTVTDTQYF,TGTGCCAGCAGCGAAGCGGGGACAGTCACAGATACGCAGTATTTT
TRBV3-1,TRBJ2-6,-,-,CASTLSGANVLTF,TGTGCCAGCACTTTGTCTGGGGCCAACGTCCTGACTTTC
TRBV29-1,TRBJ2-3,few,TRBD2,CSVEWGLNMDTQYF,TGCAGCGTTGAGTGGGGACTAAATATGGATACGCAGTATTTT
TRBV29-1,TRBJ2-2,-,TRBD1,CSAGTGFGELFF,TGCAGCGCCGGGACAGGTTTCGGGGAGCTGTTTTTT
TRBV20-1,TRBJ2-7,-,-,CSAPTAGQVYNEQYF,TGCAGTGCCCCAACGGCGGGGCAAGTATACAATGAGCAGTACTTC
TRBV6-1,TRBJ1-5,-,-,CASSVGSLSSQPQHF,TGTGCCAGCAGTGTTGGCAGTCTATCTAGTCAGCCCCAGCATTTT
TRBV4-2,TRBJ2-1,once,TRBD2,CASSQEASGSIYNEQFF,TGTGCCAGCAGCCAAGAAGCTAGCGGGTCTATCTACAATGAGCAGTTCTTC
TRBV28,TRBJ2-3,once,TRBD2,CASSFRLALTSTDTQYF,TGTGCCAGCAGCTTTCGACTAGCCCTGACCTCCACAGATACGCAGTATTTT
TRBV12-3/TRBV12-4,TRBJ2-3,-,-,CASSLGLRPSTDAQYF,TGTGCCAGCAGTTTAGGGTTACGGCCGAGCACAGATGCGCAGTATTTT
TRBV7-2,TRBJ2-3,few,TRBD1,CASSTRQGHDTQYF,TGTGCCAGCAGCACCAGACAGGGTCACGATACGCAGTATTTT
TRBV9,TRBJ2-5,many,TRBD2,CASSFGLAGINEQYF,TGTGCCAGCAGCTTTGGACTAGCGGGAATCAATGAGCAGTACTTC
TRBV7-9,TRBJ2-5,few,-,CASSLGRGTEETQYF,TGTGCCAGCAGCTTAGGGAGGGGGACAGAAGAGACCCAGTACTTC
TRBV24-1,TRBJ1-5,few,-,CATSGWGNQPQHF,TGTGCCACCAGTGGTTGGGGGAATCAGCCCCAGCATTTT
TRBV9,TRBJ2-1,-,-,CASSLNQGGGEQFF,TGTGCCAGCAGCCTGAATCAGGGGGGTGGGGAGCAGTTCTTC
TRBV6-1,TRBJ2-1,-,-,CASSVGTQGNEQFF,TGTGCCAGCAGTGTCGGGACCCAGGGGAATGAGCAGTTCTTC
TRBV10-3,TRBJ1-1,few,-,CAIRETRNTEAFF,TGTGCCATCAGGGAAACCCGGAACACTGAAGCTTTCTTT
TRBV29-1,TRBJ2-7,-,TRBD1,CSAEGQGDGEQYF,TGCAGCGCTGAAGGGCAGGGGGATGGCGAGCAGTACTTC
TRBV7-2,TRBJ2-5,-,-,CASSLARREETQYF,TGTGCCAGCAGCTTAGCTCGCAGAGAGGAGACCCAGTACTTC
TRBV5-5,TRBJ1-6,-,-,CASSRDYSYNSPLHF,TGTGCCAGCAGCCGGGATTACTCCTATAATTCACCCCTCCACTTT
TRBV7-2,TRBJ2-1,-,-,CASSSPEYNEQFF,TGTGCCAGCAGCTCACCGGAATACAATGAGCAGTTCTTC
TRBV3-1,TRBJ2-3,-,-,CASSQDRVLRADTQYF,TGTGCCAGCAGCCAAGATAGGGTCCTCCGAGCAGATACGCAGTATTTT
TRBV20-1,TRBJ2-7,-,-,CSARDRTASSYEQYF,TGCAGTGCTAGAGATCGGACAGCGAGCTCCTACGAGCAGTACTTC
TRBV5-5,TRBJ2-1,-,-,CASTTGPAPRSYNEQFF,TGTGCCAGCACCACTGGGCCAGCGCCTAGGTCCTACAATGAGCAGTTCTTC
TRBV20-1,TRBJ1-2,-,TRBD1,CSARGQGAFNDGYTF,TGCAGTGCTAGGGGACAGGGGGCGTTCAATGATGGCTACACCTTC
TRBV7-8,TRBJ2-3,-,-,CASSLVAGTDTQYF,TGTGCCAGCAGCTTGGTAGCGGGCACAGATACGCAGTATTTT
TRBV5-1,TRBJ2-5,-,TRBD1,CASSIGQGYLEETQYF,TGCGCCAGCAGCATCGGACAGGGGTACCTTGAAGAGACCCAGTACTTC
TRBV14,TRBJ1-2,few,TRBD1,CASSHQAGGNYGYTF,TGTGCCAGCAGCCATCAAGCAGGGGGCAACTATGGCTACACCTTC
TRBV3-1,TRBJ2-1,few,TRBD2,CASSPPSSGHNEQFF,TGTGCCAGCAGCCCACCTTCTAGCGGGCACAATGAGCAGTTCTTC
TRBV12-3/TRBV12-4,TRBJ2-7,-,-,CASSQGCEQYF,TGTGCCAGCAGCCAGGGGTGCGAGCAGTACTTC
TRBV6-2/TRBV6-3,TRBJ2-1,few,-,CASSPLGDEQFF,TGTGCCAGCAGCCCACTAGGCGATGAGCAGTTCTTC
TRBV6-1,TRBJ2-7,-,-,CAMLAPSREQYF,TGTGCCATGCTAGCCCCGAGTCGCGAGCAGTACTTC
TRBV29-1,TRBJ1-2,-,TRBD1,CSVTGATLANYGYTF,TGCAGCGTGACAGGGGCAACCTTAGCTAACTATGGCTACACCTTC
TRBV7-9,TRBJ1-4,few,-,CASSLDDEKLFF,TGTGCCAGCAGCTTAGATGATGAAAAACTGTTTTTT
TRBV6-2/TRBV6-3,TRBJ2-5,once,TRBD2,CATASGKGAETQYF,TGTGCCACCGCTAGCGGGAAGGGAGCAGAGACCCAGTACTTC
TRBV3-1,TRBJ1-1,-,TRBD1,CASSDRGHRNTEAFF,TGTGCCAGCTCGGACAGGGGGCACAGGAACACTGAAGCTTTCTTT
TRBV27,TRBJ2-7,-,TRBD2,CASSLTSGRRDEQYF,TGTGCCAGCAGTTTGACTAGCGGGAGGCGGGACGAGCAGTACTTC
TRBV3-1,TRBJ2-7,-,-,CASSQLQAVRSYEQYF,TGTGCCAGCAGCCAATTACAGGCCGTTCGCTCCTACGAGCAGTACTTC
TRBV4-2,TRBJ2-1,few,TRBD2,CASSLPGGLAEQFF,TGTGCCAGCAGCCTACCGGGTGGACTAGCCGAGCAGTTCTTC
TRBV6-1,TRBJ2-4,many,TRBD2,CASSLGGGGQYF,TGTGCCAGCAGTTTGGGGGGGGGAGGACAGTACTTC
TRBV12-3/TRBV12-4,TRBJ1-2,few,-,CATRGRGRFGYTF,TGTGCCACGCGTGGACGGGGGCGTTTCGGCTACACCTTC
TRBV12-3/TRBV12-4,TRBJ2-3,-,TRBD2,CASSFVLAENTDTQYF,TGTGCCAGCAGTTTTGTCCTAGCGGAGAACACAGATACGCAGTATTTT
TRBV7-3,TRBJ2-1,few,-,CASSPQGGGIKYNEQFF,TGTGCCAGCAGCCCCCAGGGTGGGGGGATCAAATACAATGAGCAGTTCTTC
TRBV5-1,TRBJ1-2,-,-,CASSVDGGRDGYTF,TGCGCCAGCAGCGTGGACGGGGGCAGGGATGGCTACACCTTC
TRBV7-9,TRBJ2-6,-,-,CASTRRAGTGANVLTF,TGTGCCAGCACCCGACGGGCCGGCACTGGGGCCAACGTCCTGACTTTC
TRBV7-9,TRBJ2-5,few,TRBD1,CASSLVPGQGLETQYF,TGTGCCAGCAGCTTAGTACCGGGACAGGGATTGGAGACCCAGTACTTC
TRBV9,TRBJ2-5,-,TRBD2,CASTTSGGEETQYF,TGTGCCAGCACCACTAGCGGGGGAGAAGAGACCCAGTACTTC
TRBV20-1,TRBJ2-6,once,-,CSARIKTGRTGANVLTF,TGCAGTGCTAGAATAAAAACAGGGCGGACTGGGGCCAACGTCCTGACTTTC